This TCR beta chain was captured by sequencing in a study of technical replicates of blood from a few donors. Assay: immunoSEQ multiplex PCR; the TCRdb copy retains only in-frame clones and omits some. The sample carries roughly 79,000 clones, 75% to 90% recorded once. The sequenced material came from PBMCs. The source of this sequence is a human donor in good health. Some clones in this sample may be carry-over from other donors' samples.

The CDR3 nucleotides are TGTGCCAGCAGCCCTGGACAGGGCTATGGCTACACCTTC. This translates into CASSPGQGYGYTF. V usage is TRBV7-9 and J usage is TRBJ1-2, with TRBD1 matching over 8 bases. Per the germline V gene, CDR1 is SEHNR and CDR2 is FQNEAQ (reference sequence). V was clipped by 5 bases and J by 4 bases; unmatched bases: 3. The CDR3 contains 13 residues.